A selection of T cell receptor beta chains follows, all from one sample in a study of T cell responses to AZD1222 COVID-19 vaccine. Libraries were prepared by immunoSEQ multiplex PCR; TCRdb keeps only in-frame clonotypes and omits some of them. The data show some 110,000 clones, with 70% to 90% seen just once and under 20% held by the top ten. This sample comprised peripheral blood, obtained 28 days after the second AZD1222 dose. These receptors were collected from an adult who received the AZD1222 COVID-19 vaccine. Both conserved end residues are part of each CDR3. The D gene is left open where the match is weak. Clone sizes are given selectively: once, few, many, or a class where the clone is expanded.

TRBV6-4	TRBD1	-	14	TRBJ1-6	TGTGCCAGCAGTAGGACAGGGTCTAATTCACCCCTCCACTTT	CASSRTGSNSPLHF
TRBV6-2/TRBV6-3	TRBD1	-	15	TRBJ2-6	TGTGCCAGCAGTACAGGGGGCTCTGGGGCCAACGTCCTGACTTTC	CASSTGGSGANVLTF
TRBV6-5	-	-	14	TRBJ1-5	TGTGCCAGCAGTTACGACCGGAAGGATCAGCCCCAGCATTTT	CASSYDRKDQPQHF
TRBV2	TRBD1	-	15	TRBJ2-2	TGTGCCAGCAGGACAGGGGGCCCCACTGCCGGGGAGCTGTTTTTT	CASRTGGPTAGELFF
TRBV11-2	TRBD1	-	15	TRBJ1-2	TGTGCCAGCAGCCTTCTCGGGACAGGGGAGAATGGCTACACCTTC	CASSLLGTGENGYTF
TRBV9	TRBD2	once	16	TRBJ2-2	TGTGCCAGCAGCCCGACTAGCGGGAGTGATACCGGGGAGCTGTTTTTT	CASSPTSGSDTGELFF
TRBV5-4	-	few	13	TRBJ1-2	TGTGCCAGCAGCAAGAGGACAGCCTATGGCTACACCTTC	CASSKRTAYGYTF
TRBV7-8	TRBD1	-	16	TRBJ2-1	TGTGCCAGCAGCTTCTTCCCGGTCAGGGGGCCGAATGAGCAGTTCTTC	CASSFFPVRGPNEQFF
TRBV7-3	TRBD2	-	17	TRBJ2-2	TGTGCCAGCAGCTTAATGACTAGCGGGGGGAACACCGGGGAGCTGTTTTTT	CASSLMTSGGNTGELFF
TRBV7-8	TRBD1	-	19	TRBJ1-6	TGTGCCAGCAGCTTACACCGATGGCGGGACAGGCTTGATAATTCACCCCTCCACTTT	CASSLHRWRDRLDNSPLHF
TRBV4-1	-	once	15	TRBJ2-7	TGCGCCAGCAGCCAAGATCGACAGTCCCTCTACGAGCAGTACTTC	CASSQDRQSLYEQYF
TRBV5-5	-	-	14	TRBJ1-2	TGTGCCAGCAGCTTGGCCGACAGTAACTATGGCTACACCTTC	CASSLADSNYGYTF
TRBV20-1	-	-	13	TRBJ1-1	TGCAGTGCTAGTGGATCCCTGAACACTGAAGCTTTCTTT	CSASGSLNTEAFF
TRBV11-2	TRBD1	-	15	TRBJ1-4	TGTGCCAGCAGCTTAGCTCCCCAGGGGGATGAAAAACTGTTTTTT	CASSLAPQGDEKLFF
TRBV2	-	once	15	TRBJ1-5	TGTGCCAGCAGGGTCGGGACTGCCAGCTTTGTGCCCCAGCATTTT	CASRVGTASFVPQHF
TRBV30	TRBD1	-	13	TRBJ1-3	TGTGCCTTCTCGGGACAGAACGGAAACACCATATATTTT	CAFSGQNGNTIYF
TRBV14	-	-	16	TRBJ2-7	TGTGCCAGCAGCCAAGAGGGGTGGCAGGGTTTGTCCGAGCAGTACTTC	CASSQEGWQGLSEQYF
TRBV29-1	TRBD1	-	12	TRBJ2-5	TGCAGCGTTCCTGGACAGGGCGAGACCCAGTACTTC	CSVPGQGETQYF
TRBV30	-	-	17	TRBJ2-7	TGTGCCTGGAGTGTTTTCTTCATTAGGGACCAGACCTACGAGCAGTACTTC	CAWSVFFIRDQTYEQYF
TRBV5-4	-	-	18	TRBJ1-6	TGTGCCAGCAAACTGAGAGGGGGGCCCGACGGCTATAATTCACCCCTCCACTTT	CASKLRGGPDGYNSPLHF
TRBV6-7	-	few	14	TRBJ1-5	TGTGCCAGCAGAGGGGGAGGGGGAGGCCAGCCCCAGCATTTT	CASRGGGGGQPQHF
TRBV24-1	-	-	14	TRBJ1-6	TGTGCCACCAGTGACCGCGGAGAGAGGTCACCCCTCCACTTT	CATSDRGERSPLHF
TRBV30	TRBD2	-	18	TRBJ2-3	TGTGCCTGGAGTGTACGGACTAGCGGGAGGGCCCGCACAGATACGCAGTATTTT	CAWSVRTSGRARTDTQYF
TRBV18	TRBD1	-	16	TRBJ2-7	TGTGCCAGCTCACCACCTTTTGGGACAGGGAACTACGAGCAGTACTTC	CASSPPFGTGNYEQYF
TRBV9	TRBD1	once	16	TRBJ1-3	TGTGCCAGCAGCGTAGATGCTTGGGACAGGGGAGGCACCATATATTTT	CASSVDAWDRGGTIYF
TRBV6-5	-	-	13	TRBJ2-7	TGTGCCAGCAGTTATTTGGGGGCCTACGAGCAGTACTTC	CASSYLGAYEQYF
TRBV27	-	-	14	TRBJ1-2	TGTGCCAGCAGTTTAGGCCCAGGGGAGGTTAGCTACACCTTC	CASSLGPGEVSYTF
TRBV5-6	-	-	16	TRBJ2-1	TGTGCCAGCAGCTTGGCCCCACAGGGCCCTACAATTGAGCAGTTCTTC	CASSLAPQGPTIEQFF
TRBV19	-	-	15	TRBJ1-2	TGTGCCAGTAGTATGCCACATCCCCTATTTTATGGCTACACCTTC	CASSMPHPLFYGYTF
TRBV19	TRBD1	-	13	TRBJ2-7	TGTGCCAGTAGTGCAGGACAGGGGAGCGAGCAGTACTTC	CASSAGQGSEQYF
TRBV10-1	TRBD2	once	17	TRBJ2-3	TGCGCCAGCAGTAAGTCTAGCGGGGGGCCGGCCACAGATACGCAGTATTTT	CASSKSSGGPATDTQYF
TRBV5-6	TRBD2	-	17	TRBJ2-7	TGTGCCAGCAGCGCCCTGAGCGCTAGCGGGAAGTCCTACGAGCAGTACTTC	CASSALSASGKSYEQYF
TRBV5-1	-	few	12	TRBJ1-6	TGCGCCAGCAGCTTGCAGGGTTCACCCCTCCACTTT	CASSLQGSPLHF